These 21 T cell receptor beta chains originate from one sample sequenced in a study of blood T cell repertoires in COVID-19. The table came from immunoSEQ multiplex PCR; TCRdb's copy has only in-frame clones and leaves some out. The sample lists hundreds of thousands of clones, approximately 90% occurring once. The specimen was PBMCs or T cells enriched from blood (not recorded which). The receptors were gathered from a young woman who had recovered from COVID-19.

The chain combines TRBV19 with TRBJ1-6; tentative D call: TRBD1 (5 bases). The CDR3 is made up of 16 amino acids. V was clipped by 3 bases and J by 6 bases, with 15 bases between them. Germline V gene sequence: CDR1 LNHDA, CDR2 SQIVND (reference sequence). The CDR3 DNA reads TGTGCCAGTAGTATTAATCTTTCAGGGTCTAATTCACCCCTCCACTTT. Translating gives CASSINLSGSNSPLHF.

This clone was observed a handful of times. Additional DNA sequences in this sample encode the identical CDR3. This chain links TRBV2 with TRBJ1-5; D is undetermined. The V and J ends lost 3 bases and 3 bases respectively, with 6 bases between them. CDR3 length: 13 amino acids. Germline CDR1 SNHLY, CDR2 FYNNEI. The CDR3 is CASSDGLNQPQHF. The CDR3 DNA is TGTGCCAGCAGTGACGGACTCAATCAGCCCCAGCATTTT.

The V call is TRBV12-5, the J call TRBJ1-3; weak D call: TRBD1 (6 bases). Germline V gene lookup returns CDR1 LGHNT and CDR2 FRNRAP. Trimming stripped 1 base from V and 4 bases from J, with 8 bases between. The CDR3 covers 14 residues. CDR3 protein: CASGLDRDGNTIYF. CDR3 coding DNA: TGTGCTAGTGGTTTGGACAGGGACGGAAACACCATATATTTT.

This chain joins TRBV2 and TRBJ1-4; tentatively, D is TRBD1 (6 bases). Germline V CDR1 and CDR2: SNHLY, FYNNEI. The germline V and J ends were trimmed by 2 bases and 4 bases, with 11 bases remaining between them. The CDR3 runs 15 residues. CDR3 region: CASSERTGFNEKLFF. In DNA form, the CDR3 reads TGTGCCAGCAGTGAACGCACAGGGTTTAATGAAAAACTGTTTTTT.

This chain connects TRBV10-3 to TRBJ1-5, with 11 bases aligning to TRBD1. The germline V gene has CDR1 ENHRY and CDR2 SYGVKD. V lost 7 bases, J lost 6 bases, and 8 bases stayed unmatched. The CDR3 runs 15 residues. The CDR3 DNA is TGTGCCATCATTACTCCGGGACAGGGGGGTCAGCCCCAGCATTTT. Residues: CAIITPGQGGQPQHF.

The chain employs TRBV6-5 and TRBJ2-1; perhaps TRBD2 as D (5 bases). Per the germline V gene, CDR1 is MNHEY and CDR2 is SVGAGI. CDR3 length: 12 amino acids. With 5 bases removed from V and 7 bases from J, the gap between germline ends came to 9 bases. The DNA of the CDR3 is TGTGCCAGCAGTCTGGACTGGAATGAGCAGTTCTTC. Translation gives CASSLDWNEQFF.

J is TRBJ1-2 and V is TRBV5-1; D may be TRBD1 (5 bases). The V and J ends lost 0 bases and 8 bases respectively, with 17 bases between them. Germline CDR1 reads SGHRS; CDR2 reads YFSETQ. The CDR3 has 15 residues. The CDR3 sequence: CASSLERGYGEGYTF. The DNA for the CDR3 is TGCGCCAGCAGCTTGGAAAGGGGATATGGAGAAGGCTACACCTTC.

This clone was counted once. This chain connects TRBV30 to TRBJ1-1; D remains ambiguous. Germline V CDR1 and CDR2: GTSNPN, SVGIG (reference sequence). The CDR3 sequence is 11 residues long. V dropped 7 bases and J dropped 9 bases, with 15 bases sitting between them. The CDR3 reads CAYSGFEKAFF. CDR3 coding DNA: TGTGCCTACTCAGGTTTTGAGAAAGCTTTCTTT.

This chain uses TRBV11-2 with TRBJ1-4; weak D call: TRBD1 (5 bases). Germline assignment: CDR1 SGHAT and CDR2 FQNNGV. V was trimmed by 1 base and J by 8 bases, leaving 14 bases between them. This CDR3 region has 15 residues. The CDR3 protein is CASSLVGGSGEKLFF. The CDR3 nucleotides read TGTGCCAGCAGCTTAGTGGGGGGGTCAGGGGAAAAACTGTTTTTT.

The genes are TRBV10-1 and TRBJ2-3; TRBD1 matches at 8 bases. Trimming took 6 bases from V and 2 from J; bases not matched to a gene: 7. CDR3 length: 15 amino acids. Germline V gene sequence: CDR1 WNHNN, CDR2 SYGVQD (reference sequence). CDR3: CASRAGTGDTDTQYF. The CDR3 bases are TGCGCCAGCAGGGCCGGGACAGGAGACACAGATACGCAGTATTTT.

This clone was observed once. The chain is built from TRBV7-3 and TRBJ2-7, with 9 bases matching TRBD1. The CDR3 totals 13 residues. J gave up 4 bases and V 6 bases, and 4 bases lay outside the gene matches. Germline loops: CDR1 SGHTA, CDR2 FQGTGA. This CDR3 is CASSIDRGYEQYF. CDR3 bases: TGTGCCAGCAGTATCGACAGGGGGTACGAGCAGTACTTC. Full variable domain (missing parts from reference TRBV7-3 and TRBJ2-7): GAGVSQTPSNKVTEKGKYVELRCDPISGHTALYWYRQSLGQGPEFLIYFQGTGAADDSGLPNDRFFAVRPEGSVSTLKIQRTERGDSAVYLCASSIDRGYEQYFGPGTRLTVT.

The chain carries TRBV28 and TRBJ1-5; a possible D gene is TRBD1 (5 bases). The CDR3 has 12 amino acids. With 10 bases removed from V and 7 bases from J, the gap between germline ends came to 14 bases. Germline CDR1 reads MDHEN; CDR2 reads SYDVKM. The CDR3 is CATAGLGQPQHF. The DNA of the CDR3 is TGTGCCACCGCAGGGCTGGGGCAGCCCCAGCATTTT.

The chain links TRBV18 to TRBJ1-3; a possible D gene is TRBD1 (5 bases). The CDR3 totals 14 residues. Germline CDR1 KGHSH, CDR2 LQKENI. Trimming took off 0 bases at V and 4 bases at J, with 7 bases between the two ends. The chain's CDR3 is CASSPPAGGNTIYF. The DNA of the CDR3 is TGTGCCAGCTCACCACCGGCAGGGGGAAACACCATATATTTT.

This sequence joins TRBV7-9 and TRBJ1-2, with D possibly TRBD1 on 5 matching bases. Trimming removed 7 bases from V and 0 bases from J, with 12 bases in between. Germline V gene sequence: CDR1 SEHNR, CDR2 FQNEAQ (reference sequence). CDR3 length equals 14 residues. Written as DNA, the CDR3 is TGTGCCAGCACCCGAGACAGAGCTAACTATGGCTACACCTTC. It is translated as CASTRDRANYGYTF.

J is TRBJ1-5 and V is TRBV30; no clear D gene. V lost 1 base, J lost 4 bases, and 11 bases lay in between. Germline V gene lookup returns CDR1 GTSNPN and CDR2 SVGIG (reference sequence). The CDR3 length is 14 residues. The CDR3 reads CAWSGGGSNQPQHF. In nucleotides, the CDR3 is TGTGCCTGGAGTGGGGGAGGGAGTAATCAGCCCCAGCATTTT.

The J gene is TRBJ2-3, the V gene TRBV5-1, with a possible D match to TRBD2 (6 bases). The CDR3 is made up of 17 amino acids. The V end was cut by 4 bases, the J end by 0 bases, with 18 bases between. Germline V gene sequence: CDR1 SGHRS, CDR2 YFSETQ. DNA for the CDR3: TGCGCCAGCAGCCGAGCGGGTGAGGGCTCTAGCACAGATACGCAGTATTTT. It specifies CASSRAGEGSSTDTQYF.

This sequence joins TRBV28 and TRBJ1-2; 9 bases are shared with TRBD1. After removal of 6 bases from V and 3 bases from J, the junction contained 5 bases not matched to a gene. The CDR3 extends over 14 amino acids. Germline lookup yields CDR1 MDHEN and CDR2 SYDVKM. CDR3 loop: CASSRTGDHYGYTF. Here the CDR3 DNA reads TGTGCCAGCAGCCGGACAGGGGATCACTATGGCTACACCTTC.

The gene calls are TRBV19 and TRBJ1-1; 7 bases align to TRBD1. J gave up 2 bases and V 6 bases, and 6 bases lay outside the gene matches. Germline assignment: CDR1 LNHDA and CDR2 SQIVND (reference sequence). The CDR3 has 14 residues. CDR3 sequence: CASRIGTANTEAFF. The CDR3 region has the DNA TGTGCCAGTAGAATCGGGACAGCCAACACTGAAGCTTTCTTT.

V and J are TRBV10-3 and TRBJ2-5, with TRBD1 matching 10 bases. The CDR3 has 16 residues. Germline CDR1 and CDR2: ENHRY and SYGVKD. V trimming: 4 bases; J trimming: 3 bases; junction bases outside the gene matches: 8. For the CDR3, the DNA is TGTGCCATCAGTGCCCGACAGGGGGCGCAGGAAGAGACCCAGTACTTC. Translating gives CAISARQGAQEETQYF.

For this clone: One end of the junction does not line up with germline, which may come from a read error. V usage is TRBV5-1 and J usage is TRBJ1-2; no clear D. Germline CDR1 is SGHRS and CDR2 is YFSETQ. This CDR3 has 12 amino acids. The CDR3 DNA reads TGCGCCAGCAGCTTGGCCAACTACGGCTACACCTTC. As protein: CASSLANYGYTF.

V and J are TRBV27 and TRBJ1-2, with D possibly being TRBD1 (5 bases). The CDR3 length is 12 residues. Per the germline V gene, CDR1 is MNHEY and CDR2 is SMNVEV (reference sequence). V lost 9 bases and J 3 bases, leaving 11 bases between the germline ends. The CDR3 sequence: CASGEGYYGYTF. The CDR3 DNA sequence: TGTGCCAGTGGGGAGGGGTACTATGGCTACACCTTC.